This paragraph reports one T cell receptor (beta chain). Its recognized antigen is unknown. Per-base quality was not reported, and no clone a single base away is much larger than it. The CDR3 numbers 18 residues from cysteine through phenylalanine. Just the 54-base CDR3 DNA is kept, in frame starting at base 1. As encoded in the germline V gene, CDR1 is SGHDT while CDR2 is YYEEEE. V was cut back by 4 bases and J by 0 bases, leaving a gap of 22 bases between them. In the prospective study, participants were roughly 18 to 89 years old, resided in 20 to 30 geographic areas of the United States, and were enrolled through a virtual design. Cohort assignment in the prospective study relied on participant-reported clinical history from a screening survey and a study questionnaire. In the prospective study, mobile phlebotomists collected whole blood, serum and a nasopharyngeal or oropharyngeal swab from each participant. Participants in the prospective study had the option to provide additional blood draws and questionnaires over an approximately two-month period. Before DNA extraction, blood samples from the prospective study were shipped at room temperature or frozen.

The sample belongs to a study of blood T cell repertoires in COVID-19 (dated by TCRdb to 2018 to 2020). Context from the whole study: Samples covering the acute and convalescent phases of COVID-19 were provided by collaborators in the United States, Italy and Spain. Where available, HLA class I and class II types were taken from metadata supplied by the sample provider and were not determined by assay-based typing. Subjects who had been exposed to COVID-19, were actively infected with it, or had recovered from it provided the deeply sampled blood TCRbeta repertoires that made up the dataset. The repertoires were released in a freely available public database meant as a resource for research on the immune response to SARS-CoV-2. The material from the prospective study consisted of cDNA or gDNA derived from T cells, B-cell-depleted T cells, or PBMCs. Samples came from the ongoing ImmuneRACE study (first 160 participants) plus 1,254 subjects from 6 global collaborators. Nearly every sample came with metadata listing a de-identified subject ID, COVID-19 status, age in years and sex. Here is what the overall study found, with its caveats: The quantity of clinical and demographic metadata differed by source and by participant and was supplied without curation.

TCRbeta CDR3 regions were amplified from genomic DNA using the immunoSEQ Assay, a bias-controlled multiplex PCR. Per the original workflow: The number of nucleated cells in each sample was estimated by amplification of reference gene primers within the assay. To quantify the absolute abundance of each unique TCRbeta CDR3 rearrangement, sequence reads were collapsed and filtered. For each sample, productive Simpson clonality was calculated as the square root of Simpson's diversity index over productive rearrangements. The source is immuneACCESS, and TCRdb retained only in-frame sequences with V and J called. Part of the clones is not carried over; for the studies checked, unresolved V genes explain less than half of this, and the remainder is unexplained. Clone size and the V and J calls come from that table; the DNA yielded D and trimming. The sample table shows roughly 300,000 clones, and approximately 90% are seen once. The ten biggest clones cover 2.3% of the sample.

The rearranged chain carries TRBV5-6 and TRBJ1-2; TRBD1 is possibly the D segment (6 matching bases). Specimen: PBMCs or T cells enriched from blood (not recorded which). The TCR originated in a middle-aged woman with acute COVID-19. For the CDR3, the sequence is CASSDLTVTGKANYGYTF. The nucleotide sequence reads TGTGCCAGCAGCGACTTGACCGTTACAGGGAAGGCTAACTATGGCTACACCTTC. With the portions outside the CDR3 filled from the reference TRBV5-6 and TRBJ1-2 genes, the complete variable region becomes DAGVTQSPTHLIKTRGQQVTLRCSPKSGHDTVSWYQQALGQGPQFIFQYYEEEERQRGNFPDRFSGHQFPNYSSELNVNALLLGDSALYLCASSDLTVTGKANYGYTFGSGTRLTVV.